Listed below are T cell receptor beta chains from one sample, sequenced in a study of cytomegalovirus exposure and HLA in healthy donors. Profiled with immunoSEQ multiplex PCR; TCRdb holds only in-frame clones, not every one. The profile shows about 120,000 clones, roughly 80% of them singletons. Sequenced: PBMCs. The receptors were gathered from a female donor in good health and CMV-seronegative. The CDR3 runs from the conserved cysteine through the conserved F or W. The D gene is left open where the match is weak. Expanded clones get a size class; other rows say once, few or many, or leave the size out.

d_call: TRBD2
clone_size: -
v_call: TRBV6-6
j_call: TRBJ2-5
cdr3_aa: CASSLTGGARETQYF
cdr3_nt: TGTGCCAGCAGTTTGACCGGGGGGGCCAGAGAGACCCAGTACTTC

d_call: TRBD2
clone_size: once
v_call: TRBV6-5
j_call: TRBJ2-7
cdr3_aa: CASRGGGAGQYF
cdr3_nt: TGTGCCAGCCGGGGCGGGGGGGCCGGGCAGTACTTC

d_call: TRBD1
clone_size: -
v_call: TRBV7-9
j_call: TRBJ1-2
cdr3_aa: CASSQSRDREGFYGYTF
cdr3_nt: TGTGCCAGCAGCCAGTCCCGGGACAGGGAAGGGTTCTATGGCTACACCTTC

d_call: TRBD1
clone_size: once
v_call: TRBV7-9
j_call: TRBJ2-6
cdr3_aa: CASSPGTGGYGANVLTF
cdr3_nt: TGTGCCAGCAGCCCCGGGACAGGGGGCTACGGGGCCAACGTCCTGACTTTC

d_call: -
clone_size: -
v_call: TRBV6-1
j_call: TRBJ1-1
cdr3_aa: CASSEARTDLMNTEAFF
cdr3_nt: TGTGCCAGCAGTGAAGCCCGGACAGACCTCATGAACACTGAAGCTTTCTTT

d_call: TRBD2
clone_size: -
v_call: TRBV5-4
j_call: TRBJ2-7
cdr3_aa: CASSPPGSGGRYEQYF
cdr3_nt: TGTGCCAGCAGCCCCCCGGGTAGCGGGGGTCGTTACGAGCAGTACTTC

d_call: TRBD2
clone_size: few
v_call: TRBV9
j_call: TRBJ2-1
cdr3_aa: CASSIDSGGPFNEQFF
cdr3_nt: TGTGCCAGCAGCATCGATAGCGGGGGGCCGTTCAATGAGCAGTTCTTC

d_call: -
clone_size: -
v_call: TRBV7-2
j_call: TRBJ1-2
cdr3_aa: CASSLVLSPTDLRGGYTF
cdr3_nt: TGTGCCAGCAGCTTAGTCCTATCACCGACGGACCTACGAGGGGGCTACACCTTC

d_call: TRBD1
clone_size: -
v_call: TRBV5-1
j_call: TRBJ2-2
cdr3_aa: CASSPYRGTAGELFF
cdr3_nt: TGCGCCAGCAGCCCTTACAGGGGAACGGCCGGGGAGCTGTTTTTT

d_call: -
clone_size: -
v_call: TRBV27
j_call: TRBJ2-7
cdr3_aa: CASSSPYRDSYEQYF
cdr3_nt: TGTGCCAGCAGTTCACCCTACAGGGACTCCTACGAGCAGTACTTC

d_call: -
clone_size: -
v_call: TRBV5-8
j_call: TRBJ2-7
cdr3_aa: CASSKTAASIDYEQYF
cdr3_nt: TGTGCCAGCAGCAAAACGGCGGCTAGCATCGACTACGAGCAGTACTTC

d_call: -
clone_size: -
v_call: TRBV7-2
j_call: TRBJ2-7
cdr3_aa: CASSLARVYEQYF
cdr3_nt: TGTGCCAGCAGCTTAGCCAGGGTGTACGAGCAGTACTTC

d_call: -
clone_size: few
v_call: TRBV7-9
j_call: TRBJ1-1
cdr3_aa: CASSFGGKNTEAFF
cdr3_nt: TGTGCCAGCAGCTTTGGAGGGAAGAACACTGAAGCTTTCTTT

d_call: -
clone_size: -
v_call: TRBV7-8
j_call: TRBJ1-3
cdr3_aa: CASSLVGGSGNTIYF
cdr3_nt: TGTGCCAGCAGCTTAGTCGGAGGATCTGGAAACACCATATATTTT

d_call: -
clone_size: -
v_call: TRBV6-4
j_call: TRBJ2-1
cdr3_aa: CASSPEGGNYNEQFF
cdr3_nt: TGTGCCAGCAGCCCCGAGGGTGGTAATTACAATGAGCAGTTCTTC

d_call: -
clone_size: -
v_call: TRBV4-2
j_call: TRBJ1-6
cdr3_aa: CASSQDGDKFYSPLHF
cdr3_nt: TGTGCCAGCAGCCAAGATGGGGACAAATTCTATTCACCCCTCCACTTT

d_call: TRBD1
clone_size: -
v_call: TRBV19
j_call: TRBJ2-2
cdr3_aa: CASSAYRGAGELFF
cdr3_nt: TGTGCCAGTAGTGCCTACAGGGGCGCCGGGGAGCTGTTTTTT

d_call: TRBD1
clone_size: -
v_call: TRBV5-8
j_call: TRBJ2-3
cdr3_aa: CASSRQGPTDTQYF
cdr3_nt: TGTGCCAGCAGTCGACAGGGTCCCACAGATACGCAGTATTTT

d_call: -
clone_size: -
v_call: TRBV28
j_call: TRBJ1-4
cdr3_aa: CASSPRGGGEKLFF
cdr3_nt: TGTGCCAGCAGCCCCAGGGGTGGAGGTGAAAAACTGTTTTTT

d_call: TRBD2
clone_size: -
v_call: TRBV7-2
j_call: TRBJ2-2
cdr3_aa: CASSLAVSGGPNTGELFF
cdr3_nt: TGTGCCAGCAGCTTAGCGGTTAGCGGGGGCCCGAACACCGGGGAGCTGTTTTTT

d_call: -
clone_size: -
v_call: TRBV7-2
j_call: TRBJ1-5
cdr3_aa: CASSAWGGDQPQHF
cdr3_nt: TGTGCCAGCAGCGCATGGGGGGGAGATCAGCCCCAGCATTTT

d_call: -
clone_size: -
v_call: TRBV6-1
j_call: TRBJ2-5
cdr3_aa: CASTWGLETQYF
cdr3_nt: TGTGCCAGTACCTGGGGGCTGGAGACCCAGTACTTC

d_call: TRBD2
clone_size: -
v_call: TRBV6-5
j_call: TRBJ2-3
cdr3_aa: CASSPRLAGGDTQYF
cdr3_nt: TGTGCCAGCAGTCCCAGACTAGCGGGGGGAGATACGCAGTATTTT

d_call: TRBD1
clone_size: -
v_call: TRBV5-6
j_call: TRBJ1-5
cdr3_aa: CASSLDRGANQPQHF
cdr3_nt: TGTGCCAGCAGCTTGGACAGGGGGGCCAATCAGCCCCAGCATTTT

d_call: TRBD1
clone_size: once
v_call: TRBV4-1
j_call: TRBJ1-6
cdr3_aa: CASSQAGGFPNSPLHF
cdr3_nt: TGCGCCAGCAGCCAAGCAGGGGGGTTCCCAAATTCACCCCTCCACTTT

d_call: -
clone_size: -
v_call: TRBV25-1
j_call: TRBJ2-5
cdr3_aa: CASSELGGTGAEETQYF
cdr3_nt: TGTGCCAGCAGTGAATTGGGGGGAACAGGGGCCGAAGAGACCCAGTACTTC

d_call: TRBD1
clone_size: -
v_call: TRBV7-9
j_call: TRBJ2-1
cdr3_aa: CASAWGTGLYNEQFF
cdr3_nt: TGTGCCAGCGCCTGGGGGACAGGGCTATACAATGAGCAGTTCTTC

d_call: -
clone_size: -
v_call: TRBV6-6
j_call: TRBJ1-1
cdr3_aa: CASSWGGTEAFF
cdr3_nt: TGTGCCAGCAGTTGGGGGGGCACTGAAGCTTTCTTT

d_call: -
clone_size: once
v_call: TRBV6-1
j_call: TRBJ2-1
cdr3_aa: CASRPGLSGRDEQFF
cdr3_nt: TGTGCCAGCAGACCGGGACTTTCCGGACGGGATGAGCAGTTCTTC

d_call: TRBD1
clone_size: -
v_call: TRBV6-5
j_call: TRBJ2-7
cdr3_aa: CASTNQGAGRDEQYF
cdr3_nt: TGTGCCAGCACCAACCAGGGGGCAGGGAGAGACGAGCAGTACTTC

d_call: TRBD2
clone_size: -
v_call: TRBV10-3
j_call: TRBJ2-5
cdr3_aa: CAISAGTSGGAETQYF
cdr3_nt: TGTGCCATCAGTGCGGGAACTAGCGGGGGGGCGGAGACCCAGTACTTC

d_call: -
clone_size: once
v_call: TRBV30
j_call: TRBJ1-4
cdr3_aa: CAWSSRIGEKLFF
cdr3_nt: TGTGCCTGGAGTTCCAGGATCGGTGAAAAACTGTTTTTT

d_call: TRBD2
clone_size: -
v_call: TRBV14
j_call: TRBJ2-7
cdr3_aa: CASSRDFPTSGGVEQYF
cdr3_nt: TGTGCCAGCAGCCGAGATTTCCCGACTAGCGGGGGAGTGGAGCAGTACTTC

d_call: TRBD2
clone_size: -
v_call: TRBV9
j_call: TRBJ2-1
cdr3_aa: CASSEPSGRNEQFF
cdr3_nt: TGTGCCAGCAGCGAACCTAGCGGGCGTAATGAGCAGTTCTTC

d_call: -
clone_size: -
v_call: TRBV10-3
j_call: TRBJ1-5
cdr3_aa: CAISNSDSSNQPQHF
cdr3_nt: TGTGCCATCAGCAACTCGGACAGTAGCAATCAGCCCCAGCATTTT